This TCR beta chain emerged from a study of PD-L1 blockade in urothelial cancer. Study context: Patients commenced atezolizumab in 2014, and it was given at 1,200 mg intravenously every 3 weeks.

Time point in this sample: peripheral blood 6 weeks after treatment start. Sequenced by immunoSEQ multiplex PCR; TCRdb stores in-frame clones only, minus some. The sample contains around 66,000 clones, around nine tenths of which appear only once. The CDR3 is 16 amino acids. The ends lost 1 base at V and 4 bases at J; junction bases unmatched: 9. Per germline, CDR1 LGHNT and CDR2 FRNRAP. J is TRBJ2-7 and V is TRBV12-5; TRBD2 agrees at 8 bases. Source: PBMCs, taken around atezolizumab (anti-PD-L1) treatment. The sequence was obtained from a man in his 60s with urothelial cancer. As DNA, the CDR3 is TGTGCTAGTGGTTTGGGGGCAGGGACTAGGGTGTACGAGCAGTACTTC. It is translated as CASGLGAGTRVYEQYF.